Below are 15 T cell receptor beta chains sequenced from a single sample in a study of beta chain features in type 1 diabetes. As every portion of the isolated RNA was reverse transcribed, the sequencing read expressed TCRB transcripts. The repertoire was sequenced with immunoSEQ multiplex PCR; TCRdb's copy has only in-frame clones and lacks some. Counted here are around 690,000 clones, 9.5% to 15% occurring once; the ten biggest clones make up more than 0.1%. Their antigens are not known. Broader study findings: TCRB CDR3s from Type 1 diabetes patients were moderately but significantly shorter in all four CD4+ subsets.

The material sequenced was naive CD4+ T cells from blood. These receptors were obtained from a man aged 30 to 45 with type 1 diabetes.

This clone was seen a handful of times. The V and J genes are TRBV7-8 and TRBJ2-3, with 9 nucleotides matching TRBD1. Germline V gene sequence: CDR1 SGHVS, CDR2 FQNEAQ. This CDR3 has 14 amino acids. J gave up 7 bases and V 3 bases, and 5 bases lay outside the gene matches. The DNA of the CDR3 is TGTGCCAGCAGCTTGGTGGACAGGGGAAATACGCAGTATTTT. This codes for CASSLVDRGNTQYF.

This chain's CDR3 is CASSQGSRTRNTEAFF. Written as DNA, the CDR3 is TGCGCCAGCAGCCAAGGGTCACGGACAAGGAACACTGAAGCTTTCTTT. The chain combines TRBV4-1 with TRBJ1-1, with a possible D match to TRBD1 (5 bases). The CDR3 spans 16 residues. Per the germline V gene, CDR1 is MGHRA and CDR2 is YSYEKL. V lost 1 base and J lost 1, with 13 bases in between.

This clone came up a few times. The rearrangement links TRBV9 to TRBJ1-6, with TRBD1 matching over 8 bases. Germline loops: CDR1 SGDLS, CDR2 YYNGEE. The CDR3 has 15 residues. Trimming removed 0 bases from V and 8 bases from J; junction bases left unmatched: 4. The CDR3, as DNA: TGTGCCAGCAGCGTAGCGGACAGGGATTATTCACCCCTCCACTTT. This translates into CASSVADRDYSPLHF. Variable domain in full (rest from reference TRBV9 and TRBJ1-6): DSGVTQTPKHLITATGQRVTLRCSPRSGDLSVYWYQQSLDQGLQFLIQYYNGEERAKGNILERFSAQQFPDLHSELNLSSLELGDSALYFCASSVADRDYSPLHFGNGTRLTVT.

The gene calls are TRBV19 and TRBJ2-4; D perhaps matches TRBD2 (6 bases). CDR3 length: 14 amino acids. From germline, CDR1 is LNHDA and CDR2 SQIVND (reference sequence). V gave up 3 bases and J gave up 9 bases, with 15 bases separating them. CDR3 protein: CASSIPGASVIQYF. As DNA, the CDR3 is TGTGCCAGTAGTATCCCGGGAGCCAGTGTCATTCAGTACTTC.

A word on this clone: At the DNA level, this CDR3 is encoded by other sequences in the same sample as well. This rearrangement joins TRBV5-4 to TRBJ1-6; 8 bases fit TRBD1. The germline V gene encodes CDR1 SGHNT and CDR2 YYREEE (reference sequence). The CDR3 extends over 16 amino acids. The V gene end was trimmed by 0 bases and the J gene end by 5 bases; junction bases not matched to a gene: 4. The CDR3 coding sequence is TGTGCCAGCAGCTTGGGGACAGGGCGGAATAATTCACCCCTCCACTTT. It yields the protein CASSLGTGRNNSPLHF. The complete variable domain, with remaining parts taken from reference TRBV5-4 and TRBJ1-6, reads ETGVTQSPTHLIKTRGQQVTLRCSSQSGHNTVSWYQQALGQGPQFIFQYYREEENGRGNFPPRFSGLQFPNYSSELNVNALELDDSALYLCASSLGTGRNNSPLHFGNGTRLTVT.

This clone was picked up a small number of times. The chain uses TRBV9 and TRBJ2-5; perhaps TRBD2 as D (5 bases). This CDR3 is built from 13 residues. In germline, CDR1 is SGDLS, CDR2 YYNGEE. The V end lost 0 bases, the J end lost 5 bases, and 8 bases lay between the germline ends. The CDR3 DNA follows: TGTGCCAGCAGCGTAGGGCCGGGGGAGACCCAGTACTTC. Translated, it gives CASSVGPGETQYF.

This rearrangement joins TRBV7-2 to TRBJ2-7; 7 bases are shared with TRBD2. The CDR3 sequence is 17 residues long. V lost 1 base to trimming and J lost 3 bases; unmatched junction nucleotides: 12. Germline V CDR1 and CDR2: SGHTA, FQGNSA. The CDR3 is CASSLVPSILANYEQYF. The CDR3, as DNA: TGTGCCAGCAGCTTAGTCCCTTCCATACTAGCGAACTACGAGCAGTACTTC.

The chain combines TRBV9 with TRBJ2-5, with TRBD1 matching 8 bases. The germline V gene encodes CDR1 SGDLS and CDR2 YYNGEE. V shed 0 bases and J 4 bases; nucleotides not matched to a gene: 5. The CDR3 sequence is 15 residues long. The CDR3 is CASSVGTGILETQYF. The CDR3 bases are TGTGCCAGCAGCGTAGGGACAGGGATCCTAGAGACCCAGTACTTC.

This clone was seen more than once but under ten times. The gene calls are TRBV30 and TRBJ2-1; D may be TRBD1 (5 bases). V lost 4 bases, J lost 9 bases, and 16 bases lay in between. Germline CDR1 GTSNPN, CDR2 SVGIG (reference sequence). This CDR3 region has 13 residues. The CDR3 DNA follows: TGTGCCTGGAATGGGGCGAGTAGACGTGAGCAGTTCTTC. Translated: CAWNGASRREQFF.

This clone was counted between two and nine times. The chain couples TRBV19 to TRBJ1-5, with 7 positions matching TRBD1. The CDR3 is made up of 15 amino acids. Unmatched junction bases numbered 11, after V lost 3 bases and J lost 9 bases. The germline CDR1 and CDR2 sequences are LNHDA and SQIVND (reference sequence). The CDR3 nucleotides read TGTGCCAGTAGTATTAGGAGGGGGCCCTACCGGCCCCAGCATTTT. Protein product: CASSIRRGPYRPQHF.

Only a few counts were recorded for this clone. Other DNA sequences within the sample encode an identical CDR3. V gene TRBV19 combines with J gene TRBJ2-5; unclear D gene. Deletions cut 2 bases from V and 1 base from J, with 2 bases between. The CDR3 totals 12 residues. CDR1 is LNHDA, CDR2 SQIVND, per germline (reference sequence). Here the CDR3 reads CASSISQETQYF. CDR3 nucleotide sequence: TGTGCCAGTAGTATAAGCCAAGAGACCCAGTACTTC. Complete variable domain (other parts from reference TRBV19 and TRBJ2-5): DGGITQSPKYLFRKEGQNVTLSCEQNLNHDAMYWYRQDPGQGLRLIYYSQIVNDFQKGDIAEGYSVSREKKESFPLTVTSAQKNPTAFYLCASSISQETQYFGPGTRLLVL.

This clone has more than one count but fewer than ten. V usage is TRBV5-1 and J usage is TRBJ1-1; D is ambiguous. The CDR3 length is 15 residues. In germline, CDR1 is SGHRS, CDR2 YFSETQ. The V end lost 2 bases, the J end lost 0 bases, and 11 bases lay between the germline ends. The CDR3 sequence is CASSFDTQVNTEAFF. The DNA of the CDR3 is TGCGCCAGCAGCTTTGACACTCAGGTGAACACTGAAGCTTTCTTT.

Points on this clone: Relative to the germline gene, one junction end is altered; a read error may explain this. The rearrangement uses TRBV18 and TRBJ1-6; D is unresolved. The length of the CDR3 is 15 residues. The germline gives CDR1 KGHSH, CDR2 LQKENI. CDR3 nucleotide sequence: TGTGCCAGCTCACCAAGCAGCTCCAATAATTCACCCCTCCACTTT. Amino acid sequence: CASSPSSSNNSPLHF. The full variable domain, its missing parts supplied by reference TRBV18 and TRBJ1-6, is NAGVMQNPRHLVRRRGQEARLRCSPMKGHSHVYWYRQLPEEGLKFMVYLQKENIIDESGMPKERFSAEFPKEGPSILRIQQVVRGDSAAYFCASSPSSSNNSPLHFGNGTRLTVT.

The chain recombines TRBV29-1 with TRBJ2-7; the D is unclear. The CDR3 has 13 amino acids. Trimming removed 7 bases from V and 3 bases from J, with 16 bases in between. Germline CDR1 is SQVTM and CDR2 is ANQGSEA. As DNA, the CDR3 is TGCAGCGGTCAGCAGGCGCCCGTCTACGAGCAGTACTTC. The encoded protein is CSGQQAPVYEQYF.

The chain joins TRBV20-1 to TRBJ1-1, with 8 bases fitting TRBD1. Germline values: CDR1 DFQATT, CDR2 SNEGSKA (reference sequence). CDR3 length: 11 amino acids. V gave up 6 bases and J gave up 8 bases; unmatched junction bases: 5. The CDR3 nucleotides are TGCAGTGCGCCCCGGGACAGGGAAGCTTTCTTT. Amino acids: CSAPRDREAFF.